This T cell receptor (beta chain) came from a study of Ad26.COV2.S vaccination and SARS-CoV-2 variants. The wider study: Of the COV1001 trial arms, the Ad26.COV2.S arm included the donor. Doses of Ad26.COV2.S were injected into muscle once or twice, 56 days apart. The study, taken as a whole, reports: Those who received vaccine or placebo ended up with similar non-spike TCR breadth.

The repertoire was sequenced with immunoSEQ multiplex PCR; TCRdb's copy has only in-frame clones and lacks some. The table records about 280,000 clones, more than 70% of them present only once. Described treatment: around 19 received Ad26.COV2.S at low or high dose, single or two shots; roughly five received placebo; per-sample allocation not given. Sampling took place 63 days after the first vaccine or placebo injection. Vaccine was an Ad26 vector expressing Wuhan-strain SARS-CoV-2 spike. Looked up from germline, CDR1 is MDHEN and CDR2 is SYDVKM. Trimming shortened V by 3 bases and J by 4 bases, and 7 bases separated the two germline ends. There are 12 residues in the CDR3. With respect to this clone: Its antigen remains unknown.

This receptor was obtained from a person between 18 and 65 years old who received the Ad26.COV2.S COVID-19 vaccine or a placebo. The rearrangement links TRBV28 to TRBJ2-7; D remains unclear. Specimen: peripheral blood, collected in a trial of Ad26.COV2.S vaccine versus placebo. The chain's CDR3 is CASSLASYEQYF. CDR3 in DNA: TGTGCCAGCAGTTTGGCCTCATACGAGCAGTACTTC.